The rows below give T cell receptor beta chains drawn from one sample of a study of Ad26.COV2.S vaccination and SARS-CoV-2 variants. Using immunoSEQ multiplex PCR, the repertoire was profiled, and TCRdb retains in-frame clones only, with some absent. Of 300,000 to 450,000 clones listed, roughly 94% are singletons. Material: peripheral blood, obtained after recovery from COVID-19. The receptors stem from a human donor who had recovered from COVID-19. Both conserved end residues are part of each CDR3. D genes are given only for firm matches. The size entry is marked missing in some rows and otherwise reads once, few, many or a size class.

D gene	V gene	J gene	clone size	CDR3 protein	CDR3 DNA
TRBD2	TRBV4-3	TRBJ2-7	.	CASSQETAGGEQYF	TGCGCCAGCAGCCAAGAGACGGCGGGGGGCGAGCAGTACTTC
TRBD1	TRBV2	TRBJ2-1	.	CASSERTGPYNEQFF	TGTGCCAGCAGTGAAAGGACAGGGCCCTACAATGAGCAGTTCTTC
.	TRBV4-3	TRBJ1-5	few	CASSLARGGNQPQHF	TGCGCCAGCAGTCTCGCTCGGGGTGGCAATCAGCCCCAGCATTTT
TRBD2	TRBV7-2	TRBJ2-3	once	CASSSIAGGLDTQYF	TGTGCCAGCAGCTCGATAGCGGGTGGATTAGATACGCAGTATTTT
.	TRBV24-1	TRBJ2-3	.	CATSDSITDTQYF	TGTGCCACCAGTGATTCCATAACAGATACGCAGTATTTT
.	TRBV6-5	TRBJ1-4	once	CASSYSATNEKLFF	TGTGCCAGCAGTTACTCGGCGACGAATGAAAAACTGTTTTTT
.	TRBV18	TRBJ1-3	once	CASSLGEVLNTIYF	TGTGCCAGCTCACTCGGAGAAGTATTAAACACCATATATTTT
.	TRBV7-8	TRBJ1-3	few	CASTTLGFRNTIYF	TGTGCCAGCACTACGCTGGGTTTTCGAAACACCATATATTTT
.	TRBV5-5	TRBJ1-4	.	CASTSGGATNEKLFF	TGTGCCAGCACCTCCGGAGGAGCAACTAATGAAAAACTGTTTTTT
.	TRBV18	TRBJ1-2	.	CASSPPDTFTTSGYTF	TGTGCCAGCTCACCACCGGACACCTTCACTACGTCCGGCTACACCTTC
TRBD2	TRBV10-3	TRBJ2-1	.	CAISEWAPGGAAYNEQFF	TGTGCCATCAGTGAGTGGGCCCCGGGAGGGGCCGCTTACAATGAGCAGTTCTTC
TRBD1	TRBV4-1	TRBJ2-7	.	CASSAGQGPYEQYF	TGCGCCAGCAGCGCGGGACAGGGACCCTACGAGCAGTACTTC
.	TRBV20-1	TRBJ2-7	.	CSARSLYEQYF	TGCAGTGCCCGCAGCCTCTACGAGCAGTACTTC
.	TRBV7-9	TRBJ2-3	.	CASSLASSGLTDTQYF	TGTGCCAGCAGCTTAGCGTCGTCTGGGCTCACAGATACGCAGTATTTT
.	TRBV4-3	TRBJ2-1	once	CASSHVQGNEQFF	TGCGCCAGCAGCCACGTGCAGGGCAATGAGCAGTTCTTC
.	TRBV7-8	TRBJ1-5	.	CASSTRTDYSNQPQHF	TGTGCCAGCAGCACGAGGACAGACTATAGCAATCAGCCCCAGCATTTT
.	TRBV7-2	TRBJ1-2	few	CASSLRLEADYGYTF	TGTGCCAGCAGCTTAAGGCTCGAGGCGGACTATGGCTACACCTTC
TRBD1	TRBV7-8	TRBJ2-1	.	CASSFTDRLNEQFF	TGTGCCAGCAGCTTTACGGACAGGCTCAATGAGCAGTTCTTC
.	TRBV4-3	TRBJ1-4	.	CASSQERTATNEKLFF	TGCGCCAGCAGCCAAGAGCGGACCGCAACTAATGAAAAACTGTTTTTT
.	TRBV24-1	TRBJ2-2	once	CATSDRPPGTGELFF	TGTGCCACCAGTGACCGGCCGCCAGGAACCGGGGAGCTGTTTTTT
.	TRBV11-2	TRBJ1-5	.	CASSLSIRQPQHF	TGTGCCAGCAGCTTAAGCATACGGCAGCCCCAGCATTTT
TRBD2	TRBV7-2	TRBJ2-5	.	CASSFLAGGRETQYF	TGTGCCAGCAGCTTCCTAGCGGGGGGGCGGGAGACCCAGTACTTC
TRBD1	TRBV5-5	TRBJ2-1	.	CASSYPGQGDGDEQFF	TGTGCCAGCAGCTACCCAGGACAGGGTGATGGGGATGAGCAGTTCTTC
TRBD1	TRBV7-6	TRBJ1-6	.	CASSSTPRAGTGWSFLHF	TGTGCCAGCAGCTCCACCCCTCGCGCCGGGACAGGGTGGTCTTTTCTCCACTTT
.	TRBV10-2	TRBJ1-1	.	CASMKEQVNTEAFF	TGCGCCAGCATGAAGGAACAGGTTAACACTGAAGCTTTCTTT
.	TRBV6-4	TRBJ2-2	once	CASSRGMNTGELFF	TGTGCCAGCAGTAGGGGTATGAACACCGGGGAGCTGTTTTTT
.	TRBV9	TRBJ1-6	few	CASSVGGSNSPLHF	TGTGCCAGCAGCGTGGGGGGCTCTAATTCACCCCTCCACTTT
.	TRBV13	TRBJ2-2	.	CASSLGTSSGELFF	TGTGCCAGCAGCTTAGGGACATCATCTGGGGAGCTGTTTTTT
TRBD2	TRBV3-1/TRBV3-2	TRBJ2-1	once	CASSHPQRGGSDEQFF	TGTGCCAGCAGCCACCCTCAGCGGGGGGGCTCCGATGAGCAGTTCTTC
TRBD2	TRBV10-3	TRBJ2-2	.	CAIPKGTSENTGELFF	TGTGCCATCCCAAAGGGGACTAGCGAGAACACCGGGGAGCTGTTTTTT
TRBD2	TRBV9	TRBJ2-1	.	CASSPAGAGGSSYNEQFF	TGTGCCAGCAGCCCCGCGGGGGCGGGGGGAAGCTCCTACAATGAGCAGTTCTTC
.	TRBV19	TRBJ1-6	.	CASHSTSLGSSPLHF	TGTGCCAGCCATTCGACTTCTTTAGGTAGTTCACCCCTCCACTTT
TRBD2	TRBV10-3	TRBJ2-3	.	CAISEGTSGGDTDTQYF	TGTGCCATCAGTGAGGGTACTAGCGGGGGGGACACAGATACGCAGTATTTT
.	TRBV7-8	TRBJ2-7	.	CASSFDTNEQYF	TGTGCCAGCAGCTTCGACACCAACGAGCAGTACTTC
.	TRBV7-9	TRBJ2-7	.	CASSLSWGAPYEQYF	TGTGCCAGCAGCTTATCTTGGGGGGCCCCCTACGAGCAGTACTTC
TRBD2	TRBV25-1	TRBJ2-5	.	CASTGTSRRETQYF	TGTGCCAGCACCGGGACTAGCCGGCGGGAGACCCAGTACTTC
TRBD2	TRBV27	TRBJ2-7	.	CASSGGDSLGHEQYF	TGTGCCAGCAGTGGGGGGGACTCCTTGGGCCACGAGCAGTACTTC
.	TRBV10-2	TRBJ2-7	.	CASSDSGTVSYEQYF	TGCGCCAGCAGTGATTCCGGGACGGTCTCCTACGAGCAGTACTTC
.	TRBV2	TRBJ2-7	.	CAVQGLSVEQYF	TGTGCCGTGCAGGGCCTCTCCGTGGAGCAGTACTTC
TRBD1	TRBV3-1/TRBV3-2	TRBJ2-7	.	CASSQWDRDEQYF	TGTGCCAGCAGCCAATGGGACAGGGACGAGCAGTACTTC
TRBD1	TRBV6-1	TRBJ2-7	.	CASSVALQGQYPYEQYF	TGTGCCAGCAGTGTCGCCCTACAGGGGCAATATCCCTACGAGCAGTACTTC
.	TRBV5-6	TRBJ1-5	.	CASSLYLGSAEPQHF	TGTGCCAGCAGCTTGTATCTTGGGTCGGCAGAGCCCCAGCATTTT
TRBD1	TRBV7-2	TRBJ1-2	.	CASSGQGGYGYTF	TGTGCCAGCAGCGGACAGGGGGGCTATGGCTACACCTTC
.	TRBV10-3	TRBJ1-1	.	CAVSEGPKNTEAFF	TGTGCCGTCAGTGAGGGGCCAAAGAACACTGAAGCTTTCTTT
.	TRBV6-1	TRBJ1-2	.	CASSEALRGGYTF	TGTGCCAGCAGTGAAGCGCTTCGGGGGGGCTACACCTTC
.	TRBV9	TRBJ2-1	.	CASSVGMGQTTYNEQFF	TGTGCCAGCAGCGTAGGGATGGGTCAAACGACCTACAATGAGCAGTTCTTC